These T cell receptor beta chains were read from a single sample in a study of blood T cell repertoires in COVID-19. Sequenced by immunoSEQ multiplex PCR; TCRdb stores in-frame clones only, minus some. The repertoire holds 150,000 to 190,000 clones, roughly 85% seen once, with more than 6.5% in the top ten. Sequencing was performed on peripheral blood. Every receptor here comes from a woman aged 55-69 years with COVID-19, enrolled during active disease. The CDR3 runs from the conserved cysteine through the conserved F or W. The D gene is left open where the match is weak. Expanded clones get a size class; other rows say once, few or many, or leave the size out.

TRBV2	NA	NA	TRBJ2-2	14	CASSPEGNTGELFF	TGTGCCAGCTCTCCGGAGGGTAACACCGGGGAGCTGTTTTTT
TRBV24-1	NA	NA	TRBJ1-5	15	CATSEASGWSQPQHF	TGTGCCACCAGTGAGGCGAGCGGGTGGAGTCAGCCCCAGCATTTT
TRBV3-1/TRBV3-2	TRBD1	few	TRBJ2-1	14	CASGRTGAYNEQFF	TGTGCCAGCGGCCGGACAGGGGCTTACAATGAGCAGTTCTTC
TRBV27	TRBD2	NA	TRBJ2-1	17	CASSFSRLAGDVNEQFF	TGTGCCAGCAGTTTTTCGCGTCTAGCGGGGGACGTAAATGAGCAGTTCTTC
TRBV18	NA	NA	TRBJ1-6	13	CASSRTDNSPLHF	TGTGCCAGCTCACGGACAGATAATTCACCCCTCCACTTT
TRBV27	TRBD1	NA	TRBJ1-2	14	CASSSTPGGYGYTF	TGTGCCAGCAGTTCAACCCCAGGGGGCTATGGCTACACCTTC
TRBV30	TRBD1	NA	TRBJ1-5	14	CAWILGTGNQPQHF	TGTGCCTGGATTCTTGGGACAGGCAATCAGCCCCAGCATTTT
TRBV19	NA	NA	TRBJ1-1	13	CASKWERNTEAFF	TGTGCCAGTAAGTGGGAGAGGAACACTGAAGCTTTCTTT
TRBV18	NA	NA	TRBJ2-1	14	CASSPHAGYNEQFF	TGTGCCAGCTCACCACATGCGGGTTACAATGAGCAGTTCTTC
TRBV24-1	NA	NA	TRBJ2-5	15	CATSLPGGGLETQYF	TGTGCCACCAGTTTACCGGGGGGCGGGTTAGAGACCCAGTACTTC
TRBV18	NA	NA	TRBJ2-1	16	CASSRPGIQGGNEQFF	TGTGCCAGCTCACGTCCCGGGATACAGGGTGGAAATGAGCAGTTCTTC
TRBV7-2	NA	NA	TRBJ1-2	14	CASSLEPGLYGYTF	TGTGCCAGCAGCTTAGAACCAGGGCTCTATGGCTACACCTTC
TRBV5-1	TRBD1	NA	TRBJ2-6	17	CASSTGQGNSGANVLTF	TGCGCCAGCAGCACGGGACAGGGGAACTCTGGGGCCAACGTCCTGACTTTC
TRBV6-5	TRBD2	once	TRBJ2-7	14	CASRVAGEAYEQYF	TGTGCCAGCAGGGTAGCGGGAGAGGCCTACGAGCAGTACTTC
TRBV3-1/TRBV3-2	NA	NA	TRBJ1-2	13	CASSHALTGGYTF	TGTGCCAGCAGCCATGCGTTGACAGGCGGCTACACCTTC
TRBV12-3/TRBV12-4	TRBD1	NA	TRBJ1-1	13	CASRAGQYTEAFF	TGTGCCAGCAGGGCGGGACAGTACACTGAAGCTTTCTTT
TRBV25-1	NA	NA	TRBJ2-1	18	CASSDLGAPRGSYNEQFF	TGTGCCAGCAGTGATCTAGGGGCACCAAGGGGCTCCTACAATGAGCAGTTCTTC
TRBV18	NA	NA	TRBJ2-7	12	CASFQDNYEQYF	TGTGCCAGCTTCCAAGACAATTACGAGCAGTACTTC
TRBV5-1	NA	NA	TRBJ2-2	15	CASSFGQGIFGELFF	TGCGCCAGCAGCTTCGGCCAGGGGATTTTCGGGGAGCTGTTTTTT
TRBV7-9	NA	NA	TRBJ1-6	14	CASSRNQGYSPLHF	TGTGCCAGCAGCCGAAATCAGGGGTATTCACCCCTCCACTTT
TRBV27	NA	NA	TRBJ1-2	13	CASRLRENYGYTF	TGTGCCAGCAGGCTTAGGGAGAACTATGGCTACACCTTC
TRBV29-1	NA	NA	TRBJ1-3	13	CTVYERYRNTIYF	TGCACCGTCTATGAGAGGTACAGAAACACCATATATTTT
TRBV9	NA	NA	TRBJ1-1	14	CASSAGGGWTEAFF	TGTGCCAGCAGCGCGGGAGGGGGTTGGACTGAAGCTTTCTTT
TRBV7-8	NA	NA	TRBJ1-2	15	CASSPDDRSDYGYTF	TGTGCCAGCAGCCCTGATGACAGGTCAGACTATGGCTACACCTTC
TRBV10-3	TRBD1	few	TRBJ1-2	15	CAISESDRAPYGYTF	TGTGCCATCAGTGAGTCGGACAGGGCGCCCTATGGCTACACCTTC
TRBV6-6	NA	NA	TRBJ1-2	14	CASGLTVANYGYTF	TGTGCCAGCGGGTTGACAGTGGCTAACTATGGCTACACCTTC
TRBV4-1	TRBD2	NA	TRBJ2-1	16	CASSQGVAGAYNEQFF	TGCGCCAGCAGCCAAGGGGTAGCGGGGGCCTACAATGAGCAGTTCTTC
TRBV19	TRBD1	few	TRBJ1-1	13	CASSTSGGGEAFF	TGTGCCAGTAGCACCTCAGGGGGCGGTGAAGCTTTCTTT
TRBV5-1	TRBD2	NA	TRBJ2-1	16	CASSVAGTSGRNEQFF	TGCGCCAGCAGCGTGGCCGGGACTAGCGGGAGGAATGAGCAGTTCTTC
TRBV6-1	NA	NA	TRBJ2-1	15	CASSEKGGSYNEQFF	TGTGCCAGCAGTGAAAAAGGAGGGAGTTACAATGAGCAGTTCTTC
TRBV3-1/TRBV3-2	TRBD1	NA	TRBJ2-2	16	CASKRRTGVNTGELFF	TGTGCCAGCAAGAGGAGGACAGGGGTAAATACCGGGGAGCTGTTTTTT
TRBV7-2	TRBD2	NA	TRBJ2-1	17	CASSSGTSGGLNNEQFF	TGTGCCAGCAGCTCAGGGACTAGCGGGGGCCTAAACAATGAGCAGTTCTTC
TRBV19	NA	NA	TRBJ1-2	12	CASGGRGFGYTF	TGTGCCAGCGGGGGGCGGGGTTTTGGCTACACCTTC
TRBV10-2	NA	NA	TRBJ1-2	12	CASSDQNYGYTF	TGCGCCAGCAGTGATCAGAACTATGGCTACACCTTC
TRBV11-2	NA	NA	TRBJ1-1	15	CASSLAETVNTEAFF	TGTGCCAGCAGCTTAGCCGAGACAGTGAACACTGAAGCTTTCTTT
TRBV5-4	NA	NA	TRBJ1-5	17	CASSYRTASYSNQPQHF	TGTGCCAGCAGCTACCGGACAGCCTCCTATAGCAATCAGCCCCAGCATTTT
TRBV11-2	TRBD1	NA	TRBJ1-1	15	CASSLDPRTGGEAFF	TGTGCCAGCAGCTTAGATCCCCGGACAGGGGGCGAAGCTTTCTTT
TRBV24-1	NA	NA	TRBJ1-5	13	CATSGGLNQPQHF	TGTGCCACCAGTGGTGGCCTCAATCAGCCCCAGCATTTT
TRBV7-9	NA	NA	TRBJ2-7	15	CASSSDKQSYYEQYF	TGTGCCAGCAGCTCGGACAAACAGAGTTACTACGAGCAGTACTTC
TRBV5-1	TRBD2	NA	TRBJ2-1	16	CASSLRLAGGRNEQFF	TGCGCCAGCAGCTTGAGGCTAGCGGGAGGTAGGAATGAGCAGTTCTTC
TRBV5-6	NA	medium-sized	TRBJ1-2	14	CASSSSDRPYGYTF	TGTGCCAGCAGCTCTTCGGACAGACCATATGGCTACACCTTC
TRBV4-1	TRBD2	NA	TRBJ2-3	14	CASSPTSGRGTQYF	TGCGCCAGCAGCCCAACTAGCGGGAGAGGTACGCAGTATTTT
TRBV11-2	TRBD1	NA	TRBJ2-3	14	CASSWTGVTDTQYF	TGTGCCAGCAGCTGGACAGGGGTTACAGATACGCAGTATTTT
TRBV30	NA	NA	TRBJ1-3	14	CAWSAGAGGNTIYF	TGTGCCTGGAGCGCAGGGGCGGGTGGAAACACCATATATTTT
TRBV6-1	NA	NA	TRBJ1-6	15	CASSEGGGDNSPLHF	TGTGCCAGCAGTGAAGGTGGAGGGGACAATTCACCCCTCCACTTT
TRBV2	TRBD1	NA	TRBJ1-2	15	CASSEWQGAPQGYTF	TGTGCCAGCAGTGAATGGCAGGGGGCGCCGCAAGGCTACACCTTC
TRBV5-1	TRBD1	once	TRBJ1-5	14	CASSLTGEDQPQHF	TGCGCCAGCAGCTTGACAGGGGAGGATCAGCCCCAGCATTTT
TRBV18	NA	NA	TRBJ2-5	14	CASSRGGDEETQYF	TGTGCCAGCTCACGAGGGGGAGATGAAGAGACCCAGTACTTC
TRBV4-1	TRBD2	once	TRBJ2-1	17	CASSQGGLAGSYNEQFF	TGCGCCAGCAGCCAAGGGGGACTAGCGGGCTCCTACAATGAGCAGTTCTTC
TRBV6-5	NA	NA	TRBJ2-2	14	CASRRTANTGELFF	TGTGCCAGCCGCAGGACAGCGAACACCGGGGAGCTGTTTTTT
TRBV7-9	NA	NA	TRBJ1-2	13	CASSLQVIYGYTF	TGTGCCAGCAGTCTCCAGGTGATCTATGGCTACACCTTC
TRBV20-1	NA	NA	TRBJ1-1	15	CSASGRGFMNTEAFF	TGCAGTGCTAGTGGGCGAGGATTCATGAACACTGAAGCTTTCTTT
TRBV3-1/TRBV3-2	TRBD1	NA	TRBJ1-3	16	CASSQLQGSTGNTIYF	TGTGCCAGCAGCCAGTTACAGGGGAGTACTGGAAACACCATATATTTT
TRBV24-1	NA	few	TRBJ2-1	16	CATSDPSSPRGNEQFF	TGTGCCACCAGTGACCCCTCCTCCCCCCGGGGGAATGAGCAGTTCTTC
TRBV6-5	NA	NA	TRBJ1-3	13	CASRGAFGNTIYF	TGTGCCAGCCGGGGGGCTTTTGGAAACACCATATATTTT
TRBV5-4	NA	few	TRBJ1-2	10	CASSSQGYTF	TGTGCCAGCAGCTCCCAGGGCTACACCTTC
TRBV18	TRBD1	NA	TRBJ1-3	14	CASSRTGNGNTIYF	TGTGCCAGCTCCCGGACAGGGAACGGAAACACCATATATTTT